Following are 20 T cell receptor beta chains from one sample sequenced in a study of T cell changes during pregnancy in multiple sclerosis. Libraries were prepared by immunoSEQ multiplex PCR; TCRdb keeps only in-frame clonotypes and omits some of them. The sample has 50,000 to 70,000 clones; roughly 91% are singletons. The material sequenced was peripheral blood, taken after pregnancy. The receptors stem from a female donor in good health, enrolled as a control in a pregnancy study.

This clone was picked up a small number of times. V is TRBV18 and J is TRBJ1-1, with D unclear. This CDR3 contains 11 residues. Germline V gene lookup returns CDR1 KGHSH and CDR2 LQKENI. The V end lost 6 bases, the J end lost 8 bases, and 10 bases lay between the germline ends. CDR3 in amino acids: CASSQRGEAFF. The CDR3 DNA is TGTGCCAGCTCGCAGAGAGGGGAAGCTTTCTTT.

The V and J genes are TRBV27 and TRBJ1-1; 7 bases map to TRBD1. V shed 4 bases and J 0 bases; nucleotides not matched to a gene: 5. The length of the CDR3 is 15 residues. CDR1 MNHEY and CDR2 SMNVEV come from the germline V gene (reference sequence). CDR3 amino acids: CASSYTGQMNTEAFF. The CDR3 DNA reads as TGTGCCAGCAGTTATACGGGACAGATGAACACTGAAGCTTTCTTT.

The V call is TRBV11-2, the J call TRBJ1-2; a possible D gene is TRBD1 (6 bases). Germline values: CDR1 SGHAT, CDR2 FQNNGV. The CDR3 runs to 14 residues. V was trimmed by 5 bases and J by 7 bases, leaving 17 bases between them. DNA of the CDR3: TGTGCCAGCAGCCCTGGCCACAGCAGGGGTGGCTACACCTTC. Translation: CASSPGHSRGGYTF.

CDR3 in DNA: TGTGCCAGCAGCGTAACAGGGGGCAGGTCCTACGAGCAGTACTTC. It translates to CASSVTGGRSYEQYF. The chain couples TRBV6-6 to TRBJ2-7, with 9 bases fitting TRBD1. This CDR3 has 15 amino acids. The trim removed 6 bases at V and 1 base at J, leaving 7 bases unmatched. Looked up from germline, CDR1 is MNHNY and CDR2 is SVGAGI (reference sequence).

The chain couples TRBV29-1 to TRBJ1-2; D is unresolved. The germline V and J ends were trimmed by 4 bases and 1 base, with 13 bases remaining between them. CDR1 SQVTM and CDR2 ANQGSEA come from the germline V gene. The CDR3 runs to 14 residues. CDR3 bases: TGCAGCGTTGCGGGTAGAAACAATAACTATGGCTACACCTTC. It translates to CSVAGRNNNYGYTF.

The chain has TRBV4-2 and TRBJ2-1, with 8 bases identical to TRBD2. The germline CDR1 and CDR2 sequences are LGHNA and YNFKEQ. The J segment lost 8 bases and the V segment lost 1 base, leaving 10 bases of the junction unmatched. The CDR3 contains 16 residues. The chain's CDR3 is CASSQGDRGGRDEQFF. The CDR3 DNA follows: TGTGCCAGCAGCCAAGGGGATCGGGGGGGCCGTGATGAGCAGTTCTTC.

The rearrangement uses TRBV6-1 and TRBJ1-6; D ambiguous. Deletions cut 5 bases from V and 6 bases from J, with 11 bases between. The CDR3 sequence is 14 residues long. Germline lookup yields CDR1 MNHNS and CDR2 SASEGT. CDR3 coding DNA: TGTGCCAGCAGTTGGGAGGTGCCTAATTCACCCCTCCACTTT. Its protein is CASSWEVPNSPLHF.

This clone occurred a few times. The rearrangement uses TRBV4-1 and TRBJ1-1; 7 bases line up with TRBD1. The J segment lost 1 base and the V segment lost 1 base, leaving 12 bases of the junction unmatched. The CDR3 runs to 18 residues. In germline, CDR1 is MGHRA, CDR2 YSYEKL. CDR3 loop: CASSQVAGNRGTNTEAFF. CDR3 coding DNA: TGCGCCAGCAGCCAAGTGGCCGGAAACAGGGGCACGAACACTGAAGCTTTCTTT.

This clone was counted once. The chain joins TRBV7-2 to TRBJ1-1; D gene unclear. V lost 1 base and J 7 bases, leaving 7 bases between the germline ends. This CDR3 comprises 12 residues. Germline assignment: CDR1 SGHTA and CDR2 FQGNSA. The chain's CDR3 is CASSLGGSEAFF. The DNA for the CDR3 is TGTGCCAGCAGCTTAGGAGGCAGTGAAGCTTTCTTT.

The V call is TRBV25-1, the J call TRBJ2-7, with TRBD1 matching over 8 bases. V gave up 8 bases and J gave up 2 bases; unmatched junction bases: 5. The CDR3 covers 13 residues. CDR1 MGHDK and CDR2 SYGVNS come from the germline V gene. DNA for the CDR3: TGTGCCAGCGCCGGACAGGGAACCTACGAGCAGTACTTC. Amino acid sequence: CASAGQGTYEQYF.

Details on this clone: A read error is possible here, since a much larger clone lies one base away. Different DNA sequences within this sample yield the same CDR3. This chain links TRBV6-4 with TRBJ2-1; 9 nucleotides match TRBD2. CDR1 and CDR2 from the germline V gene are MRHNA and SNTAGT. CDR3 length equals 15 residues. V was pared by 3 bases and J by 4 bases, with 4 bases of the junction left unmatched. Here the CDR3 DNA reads TGTGCCAGCAGTGAGAGCGGGGGGTCTTACAATGAGCAGTTCTTC. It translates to CASSESGGSYNEQFF.

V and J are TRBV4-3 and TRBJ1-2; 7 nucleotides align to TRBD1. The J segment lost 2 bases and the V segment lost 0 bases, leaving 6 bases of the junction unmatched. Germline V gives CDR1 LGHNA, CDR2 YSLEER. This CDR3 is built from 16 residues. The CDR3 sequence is CASSQDIRGRNYGYTF. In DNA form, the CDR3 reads TGCGCCAGCAGCCAAGATATAAGGGGGCGGAACTATGGCTACACCTTC.

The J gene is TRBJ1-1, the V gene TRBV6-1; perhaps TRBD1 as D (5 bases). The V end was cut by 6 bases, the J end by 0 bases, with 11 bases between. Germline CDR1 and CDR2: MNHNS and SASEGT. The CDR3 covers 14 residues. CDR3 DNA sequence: TGTGCCAGCAGGGGGCCGGTAATGAACACTGAAGCTTTCTTT. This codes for CASRGPVMNTEAFF.

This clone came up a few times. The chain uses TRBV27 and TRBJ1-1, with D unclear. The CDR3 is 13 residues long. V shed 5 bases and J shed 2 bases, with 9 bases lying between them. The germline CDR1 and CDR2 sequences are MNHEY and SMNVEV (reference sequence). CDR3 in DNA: TGTGCCAGCAGTCTCTCCCTAAACACTGAAGCTTTCTTT. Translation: CASSLSLNTEAFF.

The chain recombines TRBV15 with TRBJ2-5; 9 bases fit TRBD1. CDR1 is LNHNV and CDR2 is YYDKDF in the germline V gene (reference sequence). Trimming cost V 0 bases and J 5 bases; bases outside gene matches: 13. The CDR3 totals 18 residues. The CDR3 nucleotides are TGTGCCACCAGCAGAGATCTGATCATACAGGGGGCTGGCGAGACCCAGTACTTC. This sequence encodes CATSRDLIIQGAGETQYF.

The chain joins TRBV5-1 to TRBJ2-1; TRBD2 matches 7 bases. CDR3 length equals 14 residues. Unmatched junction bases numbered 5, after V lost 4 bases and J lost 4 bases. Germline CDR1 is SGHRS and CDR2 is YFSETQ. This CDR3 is CASSIGTTYNEQFF. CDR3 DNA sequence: TGCGCCAGCAGCATCGGGACTACTTACAATGAGCAGTTCTTC.

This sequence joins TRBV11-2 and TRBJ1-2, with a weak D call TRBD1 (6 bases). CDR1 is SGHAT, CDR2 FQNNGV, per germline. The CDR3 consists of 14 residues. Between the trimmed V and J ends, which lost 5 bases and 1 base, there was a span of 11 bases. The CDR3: CASSVTGFNYGYTF. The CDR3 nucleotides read TGTGCCAGCAGCGTTACAGGGTTTAACTATGGCTACACCTTC.

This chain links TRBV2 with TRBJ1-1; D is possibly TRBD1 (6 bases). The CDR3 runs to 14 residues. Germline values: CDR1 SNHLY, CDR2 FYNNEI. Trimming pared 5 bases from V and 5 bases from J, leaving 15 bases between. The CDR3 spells CASSPDRSGTEAFF. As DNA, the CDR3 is TGTGCCAGCAGTCCCGACAGGTCGGGGACTGAAGCTTTCTTT. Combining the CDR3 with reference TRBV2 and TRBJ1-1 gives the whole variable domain EPEVTQTPSHQVTQMGQEVILRCVPISNHLYFYWYRQILGQKVEFLVSFYNNEISEKSEIFDDQFSVERPDGSNFTLKIRSTKLEDSAMYFCASSPDRSGTEAFFGQGTRLTVV.

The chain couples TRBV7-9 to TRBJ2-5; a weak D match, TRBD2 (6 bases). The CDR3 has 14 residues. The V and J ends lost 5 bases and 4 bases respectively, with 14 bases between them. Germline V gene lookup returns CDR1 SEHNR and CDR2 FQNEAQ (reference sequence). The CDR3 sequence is CASSLGGGLETQYF. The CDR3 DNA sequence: TGTGCCAGCAGCCTCGGAGGAGGGTTAGAGACCCAGTACTTC.

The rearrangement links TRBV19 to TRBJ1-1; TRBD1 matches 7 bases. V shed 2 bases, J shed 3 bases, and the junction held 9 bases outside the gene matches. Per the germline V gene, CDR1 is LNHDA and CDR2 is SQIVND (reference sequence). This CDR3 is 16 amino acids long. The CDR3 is CASSIPHRGGDTEAFF. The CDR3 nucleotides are TGTGCCAGTAGTATACCCCACAGGGGCGGCGACACTGAAGCTTTCTTT.